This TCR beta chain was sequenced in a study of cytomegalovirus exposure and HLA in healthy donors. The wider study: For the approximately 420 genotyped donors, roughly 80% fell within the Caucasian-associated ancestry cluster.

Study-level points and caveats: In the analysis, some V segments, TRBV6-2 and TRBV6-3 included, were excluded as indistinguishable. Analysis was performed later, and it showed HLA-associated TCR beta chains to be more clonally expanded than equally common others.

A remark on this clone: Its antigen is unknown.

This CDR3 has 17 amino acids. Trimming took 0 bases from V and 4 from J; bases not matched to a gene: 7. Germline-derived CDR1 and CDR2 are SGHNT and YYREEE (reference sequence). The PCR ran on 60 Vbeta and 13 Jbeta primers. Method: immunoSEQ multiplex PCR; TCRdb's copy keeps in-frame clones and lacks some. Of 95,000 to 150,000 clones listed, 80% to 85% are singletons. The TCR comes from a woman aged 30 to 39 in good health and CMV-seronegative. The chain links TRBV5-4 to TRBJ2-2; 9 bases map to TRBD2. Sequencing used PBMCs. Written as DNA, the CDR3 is TGTGCCAGCAGCTTGGGACTAGCGGAAGGAGCCACCGGGGAGCTGTTTTTT. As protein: CASSLGLAEGATGELFF. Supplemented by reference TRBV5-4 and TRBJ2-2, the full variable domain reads ETGVTQSPTHLIKTRGQQVTLRCSSQSGHNTVSWYQQALGQGPQFIFQYYREEENGRGNFPPRFSGLQFPNYSSELNVNALELDDSALYLCASSLGLAEGATGELFFGEGSRLTVL.